This T cell receptor beta chain was profiled in a study of beta chain features in type 1 diabetes. Trimming removed 5 bases at V and 2 bases at J, with 11 bases between. Looked up from germline, CDR1 is SSHAT and CDR2 is FNYEAQ (reference sequence). The CDR3 contains 14 residues. Markers CD45RO/CCR7/CD25/CD127/CD95/CD27 served to sort CD4+ naive, central memory, regulatory and stem cell-like memory cells. As every portion of the isolated RNA was reverse transcribed, the sequencing read expressed TCRB transcripts. The method was immunoSEQ multiplex PCR; TCRdb's version includes in-frame clones alone and lacks a portion of them. The sample carries hundreds of thousands of clones, roughly two thirds recorded once.

This rearrangement joins TRBV7-7 to TRBJ2-3; the D gene could be TRBD1 or TRBD2 (5 bases each). The sequence came from a man aged 25-45 years in good health. The sample comprised naive CD4+ T cells from blood. CDR3 DNA: TGTGCCAGCAGCCCCGGGGCCAACACAGATACGCAGTATTTT. Protein sequence: CASSPGANTDTQYF.